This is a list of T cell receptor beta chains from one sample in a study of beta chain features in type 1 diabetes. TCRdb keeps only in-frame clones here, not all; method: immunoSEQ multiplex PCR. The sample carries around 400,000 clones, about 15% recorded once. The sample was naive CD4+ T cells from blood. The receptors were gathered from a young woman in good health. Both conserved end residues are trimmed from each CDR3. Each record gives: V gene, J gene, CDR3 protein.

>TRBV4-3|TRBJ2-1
ASSPWWASGLYNEQF
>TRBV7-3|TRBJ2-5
ASSLAGGRETQY
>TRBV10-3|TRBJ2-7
ATGTSASHEQY
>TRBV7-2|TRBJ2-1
ASSLRLAGGHNEQF
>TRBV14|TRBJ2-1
ASSPQGAYGNEQF
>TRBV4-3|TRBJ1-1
ASSHVTGMNTEAF
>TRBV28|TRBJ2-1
ASSTSPIGGQF
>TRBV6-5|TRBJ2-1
ASSTSGRGAGQF
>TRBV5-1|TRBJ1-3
ASSLDSKRNTIY
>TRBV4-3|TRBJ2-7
ASSLQRDPSYEQY
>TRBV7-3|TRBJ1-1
ASSPSRGGNAEAF
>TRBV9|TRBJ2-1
ASSVVGGILDEQF
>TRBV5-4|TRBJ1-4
ASSRRGLSEKLF
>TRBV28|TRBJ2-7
AKTTQGYEQY
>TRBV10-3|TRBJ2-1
AISGRPLGEQF
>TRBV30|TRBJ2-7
AWTPDIFYEQY
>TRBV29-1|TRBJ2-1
SVERTRGNEQF